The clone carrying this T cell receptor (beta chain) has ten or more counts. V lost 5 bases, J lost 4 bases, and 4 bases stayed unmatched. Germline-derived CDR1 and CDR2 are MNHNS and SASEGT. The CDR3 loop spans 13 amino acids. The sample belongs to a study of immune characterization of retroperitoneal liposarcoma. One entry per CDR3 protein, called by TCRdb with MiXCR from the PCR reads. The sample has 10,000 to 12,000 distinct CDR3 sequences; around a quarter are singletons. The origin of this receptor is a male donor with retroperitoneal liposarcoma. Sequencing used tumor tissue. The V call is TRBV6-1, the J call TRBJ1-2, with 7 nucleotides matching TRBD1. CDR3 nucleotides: TGTGCCAGCAGTCCACAGGGGAGCTATGGCTACACCTTC. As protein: CASSPQGSYGYTF.